The rows below give T cell receptor beta chains drawn from one sample of a study of beta chain features in type 1 diabetes. Some clones are missing from TCRdb's copy, which holds only in-frame ones; the method was immunoSEQ multiplex PCR. Of more than 300,000 clones in the sample, 8% are singletons; the top ten hold 0.44%. The specimen was central memory CD4+ T cells from blood. Receptors originate from a woman aged 18-30 years in good health. Each CDR3 is given with its conserved first and last residue. Fields, in order: V gene, D gene, clone size, J gene, CDR3 protein, CDR3 DNA. A D gene is named only where the DNA matches it firmly. The listing skips clone size in some rows; elsewhere it reads once, few, many or a size class.

V: TRBV4-3; D: -; size: -; J: TRBJ2-2; CDR3: CASSRSGGELFF; DNA: TGCGCCAGCAGCCGAAGCGGCGGGGAGCTGTTTTTT
V: TRBV28; D: TRBD1; size: -; J: TRBJ1-4; CDR3: CASSSPTGGGEKLFF; DNA: TGTGCCAGCAGTTCCCCGACAGGGGGAGGTGAAAAACTGTTTTTT
V: TRBV11-2; D: TRBD1; size: -; J: TRBJ2-1; CDR3: CASSVHRGPQGEQFF; DNA: TGTGCCAGCAGCGTCCACAGGGGGCCCCAGGGTGAGCAGTTCTTC
V: TRBV7-2; D: -; size: -; J: TRBJ2-3; CDR3: CASRISTDTQYF; DNA: TGTGCCAGCAGGATAAGCACAGATACGCAGTATTTT
V: TRBV4-3; D: -; size: many; J: TRBJ1-5; CDR3: CASSQDLGGVGSNQPQHF; DNA: TGCGCCAGCAGCCAAGATCTAGGGGGGGTAGGTAGCAATCAGCCCCAGCATTTT
V: TRBV7-9; D: -; size: few; J: TRBJ1-2; CDR3: CASSLRDSYGYTF; DNA: TGTGCCAGCAGCCTTCGTGACTCTTATGGCTACACCTTC
V: TRBV27; D: -; size: few; J: TRBJ2-2; CDR3: CASSFPPDGTGELFF; DNA: TGTGCCAGCAGTTTCCCCCCGGACGGGACCGGGGAGCTGTTTTTT
V: TRBV5-4; D: TRBD1; size: -; J: TRBJ1-1; CDR3: CASSQGTAGQGRPEAFF; DNA: TGTGCCAGCAGCCAAGGGACAGCTGGACAGGGCCGCCCTGAAGCTTTCTTT
V: TRBV28; D: TRBD2; size: -; J: TRBJ2-5; CDR3: CASSHLAGGYQETQYF; DNA: TGTGCCAGCAGTCATCTAGCGGGAGGGTACCAAGAGACCCAGTACTTC
V: TRBV7-9; D: -; size: few; J: TRBJ2-1; CDR3: CASTIYVLNEQFF; DNA: TGTGCCAGCACAATCTACGTTCTCAATGAGCAGTTCTTC
V: TRBV11-1; D: -; size: -; J: TRBJ2-3; CDR3: CASSRVSKTDTQYF; DNA: TGTGCCAGCAGCCGTGTTAGTAAAACAGATACGCAGTATTTT
V: TRBV27; D: TRBD2; size: many; J: TRBJ2-1; CDR3: CASSLLLTSGRDEQFF; DNA: TGTGCCAGCAGTTTATTACTGACTAGCGGGAGAGATGAGCAGTTCTTC
V: TRBV28; D: TRBD1; size: few; J: TRBJ1-4; CDR3: CASSRDRAEKKLFF; DNA: TGTGCCAGCAGCCGGGACAGGGCTGAAAAAAAACTGTTTTTT
V: TRBV5-4; D: -; size: few; J: TRBJ2-5; CDR3: CASSRDRAGGRETQYF; DNA: TGTGCCAGCAGCCGGGACAGGGCGGGAGGGCGAGAGACCCAGTACTTC
V: TRBV11-2; D: TRBD1; size: -; J: TRBJ1-2; CDR3: CASSLVGTDGYTF; DNA: TGTGCCAGCAGCTTAGTAGGGACAGATGGCTACACCTTC
V: TRBV28; D: -; size: -; J: TRBJ2-1; CDR3: CASSYRAYNEQFF; DNA: TGTGCCAGCAGTTACCGGGCCTACAATGAGCAGTTCTTC